The TCR beta chain under discussion was sequenced for a study of shared clonotypes between healthy human individuals. Whole-study findings and limits: Generally, estimated richness proved larger in naive subsets than it did in memory subsets.

Only a few counts were recorded for this clone. Its target is unknown. The CDR3 spans 14 residues. V shed 1 base and J shed 8 bases, with 12 bases lying between them. Germline V gene sequence: CDR1 SGHTA, CDR2 FQGNSA. TCRdb's copy holds only in-frame clones and misses some; the assay was immunoSEQ multiplex PCR. The table shows around 600,000 clones, with nearly 98% occurring only once. CD8 cells regarded as naive lacked CD45RO, were positively chosen for CCR7, and omitted terminally differentiated effector memory CD45RA+ cells. This chain joins TRBV7-2 and TRBJ2-1; D perhaps matches TRBD2 (5 bases). The sample taken for sequencing was naive CD8+ T cells sorted from blood. This TCR was recovered from a man in his thirties or forties in good health. The CDR3 region has the DNA TGTGCCAGCAGCTTAGACCTAGCAGGCTATGAGCAGTTCTTC. Translating it yields CASSLDLAGYEQFF. Full variable domain (outside the CDR3, taken from reference TRBV7-2 and TRBJ2-1): GAGVSQSPSNKVTEKGKDVELRCDPISGHTALYWYRQSLGQGLEFLIYFQGNSAPDKSGLPSDRFSAERTGGSVSTLTIQRTQQEDSAVYLCASSLDLAGYEQFFGPGTRLTVL.